These T cell receptor beta chains were read from a single sample in a study of cytomegalovirus exposure and HLA in healthy donors. Here immunoSEQ multiplex PCR was the method, and the copy in TCRdb shows in-frame clones only, minus some. The table has roughly 100,000 clones, about 81% seen once. The sample consisted of PBMCs. Every receptor here comes from a male donor in good health and CMV-seropositive. The CDR3 runs from the conserved cysteine through the conserved F or W. A D gene is named only where the DNA matches it firmly. Rows give clone size only sometimes, using once, few, many, or a class for an expanded clone.

V gene,D gene,J gene,clone size,CDR3 protein,CDR3 DNA
TRBV6-1,NA,TRBJ2-3,few,CASDFKGDGDTQYF,TGTGCCAGCGATTTTAAGGGGGATGGAGATACGCAGTATTTT
TRBV21-1,NA,TRBJ2-7,NA,CASSNIPFSGTEFYEQYF,TGTGCCAGCAGCAATATCCCCTTTTCTGGGACTGAATTTTACGAGCAGTACTTC
TRBV5-1,TRBD2,TRBJ2-7,NA,CASMDGGTYEQYF,TGCGCCAGCATGGACGGGGGGACCTACGAGCAGTACTTC
TRBV29-1,NA,TRBJ1-2,NA,CSVEDSRGSGYPF,TGCAGCGTTGAAGATTCAAGGGGGAGTGGCTACCCCTTC
TRBV5-1,NA,TRBJ2-2,NA,CASSPMLGHTGELFF,TGCGCCAGCAGCCCGATGTTGGGGCACACCGGGGAGCTGTTTTTT
TRBV6-5,NA,TRBJ1-5,NA,CASSTGLAQPQHF,TGTGCCAGCAGTACAGGGCTAGCTCAGCCCCAGCATTTT
TRBV7-8,NA,TRBJ2-7,NA,CASSLTFGGTYEQYF,TGTGCCAGCAGCTTAACCTTTGGGGGGACCTACGAGCAGTACTTC
TRBV9,TRBD1,TRBJ1-2,NA,CASSGWTGGTPGYTF,TGTGCCAGCAGCGGCTGGACAGGGGGCACTCCTGGCTACACCTTC
TRBV28,TRBD2,TRBJ2-3,once,CASSYGRAGPDTQYF,TGTGCCAGCAGTTACGGGAGGGCCGGGCCAGATACGCAGTATTTT
TRBV4-1,TRBD1,TRBJ1-5,NA,CASSQEQGDYQPQHF,TGCGCCAGCAGCCAAGAACAGGGGGATTATCAGCCCCAGCATTTT
TRBV4-1,TRBD1,TRBJ2-1,NA,CASSQGDRDRNEQFF,TGCGCCAGCAGCCAGGGGGACAGGGACCGCAATGAGCAGTTCTTC
TRBV4-1,TRBD2,TRBJ2-7,NA,CASSQDRGGDYEQYF,TGCGCCAGCAGCCAAGATCGCGGGGGGGACTACGAGCAGTACTTC
TRBV29-1,NA,TRBJ1-1,NA,CSVDRNTEAFF,TGCAGCGTTGATCGGAACACTGAAGCTTTCTTT
TRBV6-5,TRBD1,TRBJ1-1,NA,CASSPRDRPYTEAFF,TGTGCCAGCAGTCCCCGGGACAGGCCTTACACTGAAGCTTTCTTT
TRBV28,NA,TRBJ1-2,NA,CASSTPTGLGGYTF,TGTGCCAGCAGTACCCCCACAGGGTTAGGTGGCTACACCTTC
TRBV7-2,TRBD1,TRBJ2-5,NA,CASSLWRTGPYQETQYF,TGTGCCAGCAGCTTATGGAGGACAGGGCCTTACCAAGAGACCCAGTACTTC
TRBV27,NA,TRBJ2-7,NA,CASSPSIAYTYEQYF,TGTGCCAGCAGTCCGTCAATAGCGTACACCTACGAGCAGTACTTC
TRBV29-1,TRBD2,TRBJ2-5,NA,CSDRRGGGVETQYF,TGCAGCGATCGACGGGGGGGTGGGGTGGAGACCCAGTACTTC
TRBV4-1,NA,TRBJ2-7,NA,CASSRDSSYEQYF,TGCGCCAGCAGCCGAGACAGCTCCTACGAGCAGTACTTC
TRBV7-8,TRBD1,TRBJ1-1,NA,CASSPMAGGYVRVEAFF,TGTGCCAGCAGCCCCATGGCAGGGGGGTACGTAAGGGTTGAAGCTTTCTTT
TRBV4-1,NA,TRBJ2-7,NA,CASSQDEAYEQYF,TGCGCCAGCAGCCAAGATGAGGCCTACGAGCAGTACTTC
TRBV9,TRBD1,TRBJ1-2,NA,CASSVGPSEAGGYGYTF,TGTGCCAGCAGCGTAGGTCCCAGTGAGGCAGGGGGCTATGGCTACACCTTC
TRBV27,NA,TRBJ2-2,NA,CASSLGRELHTGELFF,TGTGCCAGCAGTTTGGGCAGGGAACTCCACACCGGGGAGCTGTTTTTT
TRBV27,TRBD1,TRBJ2-7,few,CATGGTGSSYEQYF,TGTGCCACCGGGGGGACAGGGAGCTCCTACGAGCAGTACTTC
TRBV7-9,NA,TRBJ1-5,NA,CASSLGEEQPQHF,TGTGCCAGCAGCTTAGGGGAGGAGCAGCCCCAGCATTTT
TRBV13,TRBD2,TRBJ2-3,NA,CASSPGLAGAPTPVNTQYF,TGTGCCAGCAGCCCGGGACTAGCGGGAGCCCCTACTCCTGTGAATACGCAGTATTTT
TRBV5-1,TRBD1,TRBJ2-1,few,CASSSAGTGRGEQFF,TGCGCCAGCAGCTCGGCGGGGACAGGGAGAGGTGAGCAGTTCTTC
TRBV5-5,TRBD1,TRBJ2-1,NA,CASSFGTGDNEQFF,TGTGCCAGCAGCTTCGGGACAGGGGACAATGAGCAGTTCTTC
TRBV13,NA,TRBJ1-3,NA,CASSPSVSGNTIYF,TGTGCCAGCAGCCCCTCAGTCTCTGGAAACACCATATATTTT
TRBV30,NA,TRBJ1-2,NA,CARRGLANYGYTF,TGTGCCCGCCGGGGATTAGCTAACTATGGCTACACCTTC
TRBV4-3,NA,TRBJ2-4,NA,CASSRWWLAQGDIQYF,TGCGCCAGCAGCCGGTGGTGGTTGGCACAGGGAGACATTCAGTACTTC
TRBV4-3,NA,TRBJ2-1,NA,CASSQDRRGGNEQFF,TGCGCCAGCAGCCAAGATCGTAGGGGGGGCAATGAGCAGTTCTTC